A single sample is the source of the 14 T cell receptor beta chains below, sequenced in a study of radiotherapy plus CTLA-4 blockade in lung cancer. Repertoires were generated with immunoSEQ multiplex PCR, while TCRdb's copy carries only in-frame clones and drops some. The data show approximately 45,000 clones, 63% seen once. The source was peripheral blood, collected from a patient treated with radiotherapy plus ipilimumab. The receptors were gathered from a human donor with non-small cell lung cancer who had a partial response to radiotherapy plus ipilimumab.

The V call is TRBV6-6, the J call TRBJ2-3; no clear D. The CDR3 covers 11 residues. Germline CDR1 is MNHNY and CDR2 is SVGAGI (reference sequence). V was shortened by 7 bases and J by 8 bases, with 10 bases between the two germline ends. CDR3 residues: CASNHEATQYF. In DNA, the CDR3 is TGTGCCAGCAACCACGAAGCTACGCAGTATTTT.

This sequence joins TRBV7-2 and TRBJ2-6; maybe TRBD2 (6 bases). Germline V gene data show CDR1 as SGHTA and CDR2 as FQGNSA. The length of the CDR3 is 18 residues. Trimming removed 7 bases from V and 0 bases from J, with 19 bases in between. The CDR3, as DNA: TGTGCCAGCACCGCCGGGCCTAGCGACTACTCTGGGGCCAACGTCCTGACTTTC. It encodes CASTAGPSDYSGANVLTF. Supplemented by reference TRBV7-2 and TRBJ2-6, the full variable domain reads GAGVSQSPSNKVTEKGKDVELRCDPISGHTALYWYRQSLGQGLEFLIYFQGNSAPDKSGLPSDRFSAERTGGSVSTLTIQRTQQEDSAVYLCASTAGPSDYSGANVLTFGAGSRLTVL.

This clone was found a few times. V usage is TRBV5-4 and J usage is TRBJ2-1, with TRBD2 identical over 7 bases. CDR1 and CDR2 from the germline V gene are SGHNT and YYREEE (reference sequence). CDR3 length: 14 residues. V shed 3 bases and J 3 bases; nucleotides not matched to a gene: 3. The CDR3 sequence is CASSSGLDYNEQFF. The CDR3, as DNA: TGTGCCAGCAGCTCCGGACTAGACTACAATGAGCAGTTCTTC.

This clone has just a few counts. This chain uses TRBV11-2 with TRBJ1-1, with 9 positions matching TRBD1. CDR3 length: 16 amino acids. V shed 6 bases, J shed 5 bases, and the junction held 13 bases outside the gene matches. The V gene's germline CDR1 is SGHAT and CDR2 FQNNGV. CDR3 residues: CASSLHDRGSRTEAFF. The CDR3 DNA sequence: TGTGCCAGCAGTTTGCACGACAGGGGGAGTCGAACTGAAGCTTTCTTT.

This chain links TRBV5-8 with TRBJ2-1; D remains unclear. The germline CDR1 and CDR2 sequences are SGHTS and YDEGEE. The CDR3 has 17 amino acids. V dropped 2 bases and J dropped 4 bases, with 19 bases sitting between them. In DNA form, the CDR3 reads TGTGCCAGCAGCTTCTCACTGGCGGCAAACCATTACAATGAGCAGTTCTTC. As protein: CASSFSLAANHYNEQFF.

This clone turned up a few times. The chain has TRBV9 and TRBJ2-5; D possibly corresponds to TRBD1 (6 bases). This CDR3 has 14 residues. In germline, CDR1 is SGDLS, CDR2 YYNGEE. With 2 bases removed from V and 9 bases from J, the gap between germline ends came to 17 bases. CDR3 coding DNA: TGTGCCAGCAGCGTTCGGGACGGTTCAGGGGCCCAGTACTTC. This translates into CASSVRDGSGAQYF.

The chain links TRBV4-1 to TRBJ2-7; 10 bases map to TRBD2. The germline CDR1 and CDR2 sequences are MGHRA and YSYEKL. V lost 1 base, J lost 4 bases, and 4 bases stayed unmatched. This CDR3 spans 15 amino acids. The CDR3 DNA reads as TGCGCCAGCAGCCAAGGGCTAGCGGGGGTGTACGAGCAGTACTTC. It is translated as CASSQGLAGVYEQYF.

The chain recombines TRBV2 with TRBJ1-2; possibly TRBD1 for D (6 bases). Germline V lookup: CDR1 SNHLY, CDR2 FYNNEI. The CDR3 length is 13 residues. Trimming removed 8 bases from V and 6 bases from J, with 16 bases in between. CDR3 sequence (DNA): TGTGCCAGCTCCGTTCAGGGGTACAATGGCTACACCTTC. Translated, it gives CASSVQGYNGYTF.

The chain carries TRBV9 and TRBJ2-5; a possible D gene is TRBD2 (6 bases). In germline, CDR1 is SGDLS, CDR2 YYNGEE. V lost 0 bases, J lost 1 base, and 10 bases lay in between. The CDR3 extends over 15 amino acids. CDR3 DNA sequence: TGTGCCAGCAGCGTAGATGCGGGGACCCAAGAGACCCAGTACTTC. Translation gives CASSVDAGTQETQYF.

This rearrangement joins TRBV7-2 to TRBJ2-1, with 8 positions matching TRBD2. The CDR3 totals 14 residues. J gave up 8 bases and V 4 bases, and 7 bases lay outside the gene matches. Per the germline V gene, CDR1 is SGHTA and CDR2 is FQGNSA. CDR3 nucleotide sequence: TGTGCCAGCAGCTCACTAGCGGACCCGGATGAGCAGTTCTTC. As protein: CASSSLADPDEQFF.

The genes are TRBV2 and TRBJ2-5, with 7 positions matching TRBD1. The CDR3 is 13 amino acids. Germline lookup yields CDR1 SNHLY and CDR2 FYNNEI. Losses at the gene ends were 8 bases for V and 5 bases for J; bases not matched to a gene: 8. CDR3 coding DNA: TGTGCCAGCCCCCTGGGACAGCGGGAGACCCAGTACTTC. The encoded protein is CASPLGQRETQYF. Drawing the rest from reference TRBV2 and TRBJ2-5, the complete variable domain is EPEVTQTPSHQVTQMGQEVILRCVPISNHLYFYWYRQILGQKVEFLVSFYNNEISEKSEIFDDQFSVERPDGSNFTLKIRSTKLEDSAMYFCASPLGQRETQYFGPGTRLLVL.

The chain links TRBV29-1 to TRBJ2-5; D is perhaps TRBD1 (6 bases). CDR3 length equals 16 residues. V was clipped by 4 bases and J by 5 bases, with 23 bases between them. CDR1 is SQVTM, CDR2 ANQGSEA, per germline. The CDR3 DNA follows: TGCAGCGTTGCAGGGGTTTCGGGATTTAGCTGGGAGACCCAGTACTTC. This encodes CSVAGVSGFSWETQYF.

This chain joins TRBV10-3 and TRBJ1-1, with a possible D match to TRBD1 (6 bases). The germline V and J ends were trimmed by 4 bases and 4 bases, with 19 bases remaining between them. Germline assignment: CDR1 ENHRY and CDR2 SYGVKD. The CDR3 has 16 residues. CDR3: CAISGPPGQGPTEAFF. The CDR3 bases are TGTGCCATCAGTGGGCCACCGGGACAAGGACCCACTGAAGCTTTCTTT.

The sample holds a few counts of this clone. This chain connects TRBV9 to TRBJ1-6; perhaps TRBD1 as D (6 bases). The CDR3 is 13 amino acids. V was shortened by 4 bases and J by 7 bases, with 9 bases between the two germline ends. Germline loops: CDR1 SGDLS, CDR2 YYNGEE. CDR3 nucleotides: TGTGCCAGCAGCCCCAGGGGAAATTCACCCCTCCACTTT. It codes for CASSPRGNSPLHF.